Sequencing of this T cell receptor (beta chain) was carried out in a study of HIV-infected patients and healthy controls. 400 to 550 ng RNA was reverse transcribed with alpha and beta constant-region primers. Each of the alpha and beta chains got its own library through chain-specific third strand synthesis with indices. TCRdb reprocessed the 5' RACE reads via MiXCR and lists one record per CDR3 protein. Among 5,500 or so distinct CDR3 sequences listed, around 8.8% were seen once. The CDR3 spans 14 residues. Trimming took 5 bases from V and 5 from J; bases not matched to a gene: 3. This clonotype was seen repeatedly, ten times or more. Its antigen is undetermined. Follow-up blood was drawn about 14 weeks, roughly three months, after antiretroviral therapy began. All unsorted peripheral T cells were captured because whole blood was used without fractionation. Study-wide results and limits: HIV-infected patients and controls differed significantly in mean usage of eight alpha and eight beta V genes.

The sequence was collected from an adult with HIV infection. V and J are TRBV12-3 or TRBV12-4 and TRBJ2-2; the match to TRBD1 covers 9 bases. Sequenced here: blood, sampled during antiretroviral therapy. The CDR3 bases are TGTGCCAGCAGTGCGACAGGGGGAACCGGGGAGCTGTTTTTT. The encoded protein is CASSATGGTGELFF.